Listed below are T cell receptor beta chains from one sample, sequenced in a study of cytomegalovirus exposure and HLA in healthy donors. Assay used: immunoSEQ multiplex PCR; TCRdb lists only in-frame clones, some missing. This sample yields 110,000 or so clones, of which around 77% are seen a single time; about 5% belongs to the top ten. The specimen was PBMCs. These receptors were taken from a woman aged 25 to 39 in good health and CMV-seropositive. Each CDR3 is given with its conserved first and last residue. A D gene is named only where the DNA matches it firmly. Clone size is not always given. Where it is, it says once, few, many or a class for expanded clones.

j_call d_call v_call clone_size cdr3_nt cdr3_aa
TRBJ1-1 . TRBV27 . TGTGCCAGCAGTCCCACAGTGAGCACTGAAGCTTTCTTT CASSPTVSTEAFF
TRBJ1-3 . TRBV5-1 . TGCGCCAGCAGCGCCTGGAGGGAGGGGACAAGCTCTGGAAACACCATATATTTT CASSAWREGTSSGNTIYF
TRBJ2-1 . TRBV29-1 . TGCAGCGTTGAACCTCTTAGCGGCGATGAGCAGTTCTTC CSVEPLSGDEQFF
TRBJ1-3 . TRBV30 . TGTGCCTGGAGTAAGGGACTGCAGACTGGAAACACCATATATTTT CAWSKGLQTGNTIYF
TRBJ1-4 TRBD1 TRBV18 few TGTGCCAGCTCACGACAGGGTGGCCTTTCCACGGCTAATGAAAAACTGTTTTTT CASSRQGGLSTANEKLFF
TRBJ2-3 TRBD2 TRBV5-1 . TGCGCCAGCAGCTCGACTAGCGGGGGGGCAGGGACAGATACGCAGTATTTT CASSSTSGGAGTDTQYF
TRBJ1-2 TRBD1 TRBV13 . TGTGCCAGCAGCTTAGGAACAGGGGAGGACTATGGCTACACCTTC CASSLGTGEDYGYTF
TRBJ1-4 . TRBV30 . TGTGCCTCCGCAGGGAGGATTAATGAAAAACTGTTTTTT CASAGRINEKLFF
TRBJ1-4 . TRBV30 . TGTGCCTGGATGGTCGAGGTTGGTGAAAAACTGTTTTTT CAWMVEVGEKLFF
TRBJ1-4 TRBD1 TRBV9 . TGTGCCAGCAGCGTAGGGGACAGGGGTGGAAAACTGTTTTTT CASSVGDRGGKLFF
TRBJ2-7 TRBD2 TRBV7-9 few TGTTCCAGCAGCTTAATAAGAGGGACTATTGAATACGAGCAGTACTTC CSSSLIRGTIEYEQYF